The clone carrying this T cell receptor (beta chain) was seen only once. The antigen remains undetermined. This record comes from a study of shared clonotypes between healthy human individuals. Overall study context: A few men and a couple of women, aged 18 to 49, were donors.

A CD45RA+ naive subset and a CD45RA-negative memory subset were split from CD4+ cells. Some 30,000 T cell genomes (around 0.2 ug DNA) went into each sorted-subset replicate. The method was immunoSEQ multiplex PCR; TCRdb's version includes in-frame clones alone and lacks a portion of them. The sample records over a million clones, roughly 96% being singletons. Study-wide results and limits: It was observed that approximately 5% of naive CD4 clonotypes were shared across several donors.

Trimming took 4 bases from V and 2 from J; bases not matched to a gene: 5. The germline CDR1 and CDR2 sequences are SNHLY and FYNNEI. This CDR3 has 15 amino acids. The gene calls are TRBV2 and TRBJ2-3; TRBD1 agrees at 8 bases. Sequencing was performed on naive CD4+ T cells sorted from blood. The subset: CD45RA+ positively selected. The receptor comes from a man aged 25 to 45 in good health. The CDR3 DNA reads TGTGCCAGCAGTGCGACAGGGGTTCTCACAGATACGCAGTATTTT. This gives the protein CASSATGVLTDTQYF.